These 10 T cell receptor beta chains were sequenced from one sample in a study of T cell responses to AZD1222 COVID-19 vaccine. The data were produced by immunoSEQ multiplex PCR, yet TCRdb's version contains in-frame clones alone and is incomplete. In the table there are about 96,000 clones, 80% to 90% of which are singletons. The sequencing here drew on peripheral blood, taken on day 0 of AZD1222 vaccination. Receptors originate from an adult in good health.

The J gene is TRBJ2-7, the V gene TRBV7-9, with 9 bases aligning to TRBD1. The CDR3 runs 14 residues. V lost 3 bases to trimming and J lost 6 bases; unmatched junction nucleotides: 6. CDR1 and CDR2 (germline): SEHNR, FQNEAQ (reference sequence). CDR3 sequence (DNA): TGTGCCAGCAGCTTCGGACAGGGGATGGGCGAGCAGTACTTC. Protein: CASSFGQGMGEQYF. Combining the CDR3 with reference TRBV7-9 and TRBJ2-7 gives the whole variable domain DTGVSQNPRHKITKRGQNVTFRCDPISEHNRLYWYRQTLGQGPEFLTYFQNEAQLEKSRLLSDRFSAERPKGSFSTLEIQRTEQGDSAMYLCASSFGQGMGEQYFGPGTRLTVT.

V gene TRBV30 combines with J gene TRBJ2-7; tentatively, D is TRBD1 or TRBD2 (6 bases each). This CDR3 is built from 16 residues. With 0 bases removed from V and 1 base from J, the gap between germline ends came to 16 bases. Germline loops: CDR1 GTSNPN, CDR2 SVGIG (reference sequence). The CDR3 DNA sequence: TGTGCCTGGAGTGTACCAGGGGCGGGGTCATCCTACGAGCAGTACTTC. Amino acid sequence: CAWSVPGAGSSYEQYF.

This clone was counted a single time. This chain links TRBV5-1 with TRBJ2-3, with no clear D. The CDR3 covers 14 residues. The V gene's germline CDR1 is SGHRS and CDR2 YFSETQ. Trimming took 0 bases from V and 5 from J, leaving 10 bases between them. The CDR3 loop reads CASSLVGTQDTQYF. The CDR3 DNA reads TGCGCCAGCAGCTTGGTGGGAACACAAGATACGCAGTATTTT.

The chain is built from TRBV13 and TRBJ1-1, with D perhaps matching TRBD1 (5 bases). Germline CDR1 reads PRHDT; CDR2 reads FYEKMQ (reference sequence). The CDR3 loop spans 18 amino acids. Trimming cost V 2 bases and J 0 bases, with 19 bases left between them. The CDR3 spells CASSLTPTRTLLNTEAFF. The CDR3 region has the DNA TGTGCCAGCAGCTTAACCCCGACACGGACACTCTTGAACACTGAAGCTTTCTTT.

This clone was seen once. The chain links TRBV6-5 to TRBJ1-2; TRBD1 is a possible D gene (5 bases). This CDR3 region has 13 residues. Germline V gives CDR1 MNHEY, CDR2 SVGAGI. V lost 6 bases and J 6 bases, leaving 14 bases between the germline ends. The CDR3 here is CASSLTGLDGYTF. The CDR3 nucleotides are TGTGCCAGCAGCTTAACGGGGCTGGATGGCTACACCTTC.

The chain carries TRBV10-3 and TRBJ1-2, with TRBD1 matching 9 bases. CDR1 is ENHRY, CDR2 SYGVKD, per germline. With V trimmed by 3 bases and J by 5 bases, 7 bases remained unmatched. The CDR3 is 15 amino acids. The DNA of the CDR3 is TGTGCCATCAGTGAAACAGGGGGCGCGGGGTATGGCTACACCTTC. Translated, it gives CAISETGGAGYGYTF.

This chain uses TRBV5-1 with TRBJ1-2, with a possible D match to TRBD1 (6 bases). Germline values: CDR1 SGHRS, CDR2 YFSETQ. This CDR3 has 15 amino acids. V gave up 4 bases and J gave up 4 bases, with 17 bases separating them. CDR3 sequence reads: CASSLAQTGLYGYTF. The DNA for the CDR3 is TGCGCCAGCAGCCTAGCCCAGACAGGTCTCTATGGCTACACCTTC.

The V call is TRBV2, the J call TRBJ1-1, with D possibly TRBD1 on 5 matching bases. The CDR3 spans 14 residues. V was shortened by 0 bases and J by 8 bases, with 13 bases between the two germline ends. Germline loops: CDR1 SNHLY, CDR2 FYNNEI. The CDR3 spells CASSEATGRGEAFF. The CDR3 coding sequence is TGTGCCAGCAGTGAAGCGACGGGGAGGGGAGAAGCTTTCTTT.

The J gene is TRBJ1-5, the V gene TRBV19; D may be TRBD1 (5 bases). This CDR3 has 16 residues. Trimming cost V 5 bases and J 3 bases, with 17 bases left between them. Germline assignment: CDR1 LNHDA and CDR2 SQIVND (reference sequence). CDR3 coding DNA: TGTGCCAGTAGTCCGTTGGTCGCAGGGCACAATCAGCCCCAGCATTTT. It yields the protein CASSPLVAGHNQPQHF. The whole variable domain, filled in from reference TRBV19 and TRBJ1-5, reads DGGITQSPKYLFRKEGQNVTLSCEQNLNHDAMYWYRQDPGQGLRLIYYSQIVNDFQKGDIAEGYSVSREKKESFPLTVTSAQKNPTAFYLCASSPLVAGHNQPQHFGDGTRLSIL.

The V gene is TRBV20-1, the J gene TRBJ2-1; 7 nucleotides agree with TRBD2. Germline V lookup: CDR1 DFQATT, CDR2 SNEGSKA (reference sequence). Trimming cost V 7 bases and J 8 bases; bases outside gene matches: 2. The CDR3 runs to 10 residues. The CDR3 sequence is CSGGRDEQFF. CDR3 nucleotides: TGCAGTGGAGGGAGGGATGAGCAGTTCTTC.